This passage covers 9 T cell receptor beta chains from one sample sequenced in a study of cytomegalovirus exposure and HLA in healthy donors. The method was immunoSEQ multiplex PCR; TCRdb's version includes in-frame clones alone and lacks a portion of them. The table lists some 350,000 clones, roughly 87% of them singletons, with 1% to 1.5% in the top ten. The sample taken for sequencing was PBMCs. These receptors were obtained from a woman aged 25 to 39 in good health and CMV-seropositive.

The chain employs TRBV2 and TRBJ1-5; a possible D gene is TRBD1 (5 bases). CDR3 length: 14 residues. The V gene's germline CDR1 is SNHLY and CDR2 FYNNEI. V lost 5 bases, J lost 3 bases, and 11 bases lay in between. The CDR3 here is CASSLDRTNQPQHF. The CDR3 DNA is TGTGCCAGCAGTTTAGACAGAACCAATCAGCCCCAGCATTTT.

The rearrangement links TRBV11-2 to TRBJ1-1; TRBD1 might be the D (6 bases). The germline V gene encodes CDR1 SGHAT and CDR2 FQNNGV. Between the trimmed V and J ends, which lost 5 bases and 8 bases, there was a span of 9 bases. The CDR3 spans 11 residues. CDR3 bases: TGTGCCAGCAGCCCTAGGGGGGAAGCTTTCTTT. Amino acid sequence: CASSPRGEAFF. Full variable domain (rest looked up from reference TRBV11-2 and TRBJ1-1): EAGVAQSPRYKIIEKRQSVAFWCNPISGHATLYWYQQILGQGPKLLIQFQNNGVVDDSQLPKDRFSAERLKGVDSTLKIQPAKLEDSAVYLCASSPRGEAFFGQGTRLTVV.

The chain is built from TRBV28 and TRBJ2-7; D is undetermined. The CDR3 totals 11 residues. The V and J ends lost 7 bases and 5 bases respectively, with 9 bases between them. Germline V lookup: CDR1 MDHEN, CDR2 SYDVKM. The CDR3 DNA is TGTGCCAGCACTTACATCGACGAGCAGTACTTC. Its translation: CASTYIDEQYF.

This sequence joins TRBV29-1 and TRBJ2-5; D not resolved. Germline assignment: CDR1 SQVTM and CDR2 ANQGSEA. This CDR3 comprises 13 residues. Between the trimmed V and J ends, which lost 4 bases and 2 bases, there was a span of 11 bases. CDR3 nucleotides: TGCAGCGTTGTTTCGAAGAGGCAAGAGACCCAGTACTTC. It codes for CSVVSKRQETQYF.

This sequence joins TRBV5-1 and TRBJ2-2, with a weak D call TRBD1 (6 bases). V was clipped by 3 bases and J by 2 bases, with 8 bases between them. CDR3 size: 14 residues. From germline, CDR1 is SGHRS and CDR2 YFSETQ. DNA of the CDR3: TGCGCCAGCAGCTGGGACATCAACACCGGGGAGCTGTTTTTT. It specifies CASSWDINTGELFF.

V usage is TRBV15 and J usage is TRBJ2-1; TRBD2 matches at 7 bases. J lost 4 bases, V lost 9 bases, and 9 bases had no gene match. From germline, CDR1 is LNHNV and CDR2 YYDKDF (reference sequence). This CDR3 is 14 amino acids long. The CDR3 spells CATTSLAQYNEQFF. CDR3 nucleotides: TGTGCCACGACCTCACTAGCGCAATACAATGAGCAGTTCTTC.

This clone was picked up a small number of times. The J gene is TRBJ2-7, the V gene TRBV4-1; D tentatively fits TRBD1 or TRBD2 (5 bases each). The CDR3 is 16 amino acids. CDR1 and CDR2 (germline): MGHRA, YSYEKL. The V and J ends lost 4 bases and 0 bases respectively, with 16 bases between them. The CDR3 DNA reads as TGCGCCAGCAGCCCCTGGGCCGCAGGGAGCTCCTACGAGCAGTACTTC. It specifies CASSPWAAGSSYEQYF.

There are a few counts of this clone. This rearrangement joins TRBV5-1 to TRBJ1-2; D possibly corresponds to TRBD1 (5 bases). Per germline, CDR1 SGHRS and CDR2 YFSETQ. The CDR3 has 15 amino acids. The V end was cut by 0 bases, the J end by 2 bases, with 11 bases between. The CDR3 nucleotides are TGCGCCAGCAGCTTGGCCCCCGGGGGGAACTATGGCTACACCTTC. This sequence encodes CASSLAPGGNYGYTF.

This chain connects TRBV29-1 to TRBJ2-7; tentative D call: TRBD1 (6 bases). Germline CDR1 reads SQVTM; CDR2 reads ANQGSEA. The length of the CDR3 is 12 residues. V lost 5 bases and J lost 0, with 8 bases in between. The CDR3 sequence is CSVQGNSYEQYF. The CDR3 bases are TGCAGCGTTCAGGGGAACTCCTACGAGCAGTACTTC.